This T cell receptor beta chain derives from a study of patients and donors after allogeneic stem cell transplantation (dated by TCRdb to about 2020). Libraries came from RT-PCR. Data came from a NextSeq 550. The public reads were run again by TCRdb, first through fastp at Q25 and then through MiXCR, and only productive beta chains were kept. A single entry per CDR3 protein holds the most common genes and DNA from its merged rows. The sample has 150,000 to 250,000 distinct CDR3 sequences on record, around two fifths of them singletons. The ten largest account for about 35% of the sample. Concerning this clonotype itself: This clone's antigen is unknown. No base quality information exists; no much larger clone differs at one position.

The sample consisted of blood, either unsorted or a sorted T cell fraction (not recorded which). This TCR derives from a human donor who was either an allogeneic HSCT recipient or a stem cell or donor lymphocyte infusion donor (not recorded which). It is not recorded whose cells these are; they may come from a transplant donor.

The encoded CDR3 is CASSSPSMGEYEQYF. The nucleotides read TGTGCCAGCAGTTCCCCCTCCATGGGGGAGTACGAGCAGTACTTC. In this chain, TRBV28 is recombined with TRBJ2-7; the D assignment is uncertain and may be TRBD1 or TRBD2, with 5 bases supporting each. Deletion took 4 bases off V and 4 bases off J, with a span of 17 bases between the germline ends. Taken from cysteine to phenylalanine, the CDR3 has 15 residues. CDR3 DNA only is kept here, 45 bases in frame from base 1. Looking up the germline V gene yields CDR1 MDHEN and CDR2 SYDVKM.